This entry lists 15 T cell receptor beta chains sequenced from one sample in a study of CD8 T cells in ankylosing spondylitis. TCRdb called the 5' RACE reads again in MiXCR, with one record for every CDR3 protein. The repertoire includes about 240,000 distinct CDR3 sequences, roughly 10% of them detected once, and under 8% sits in the top ten. Sample: blood, either unsorted or a sorted T cell fraction (not recorded which). The receptors originated from a male donor with ankylosing spondylitis or in good health (not recorded which).

At least ten counts were recorded for this clonotype. This chain joins TRBV5-1 and TRBJ2-3; possibly TRBD2 for D (7 bases). V shed 4 bases and J shed 1 base, with 16 bases lying between them. This CDR3 region has 16 residues. Germline V gene sequence: CDR1 SGHRS, CDR2 YFSETQ. CDR3 DNA sequence: TGCGCCAGCAGCGCCTTCCGGGGGGCAGGCACAGATACGCAGTATTTT. This encodes CASSAFRGAGTDTQYF.

CDR3 amino acids: CASSVGDQPQHF. The CDR3 coding sequence is TGTGCCAGTTCGGTCGGGGATCAGCCCCAGCATTTT. This rearrangement joins TRBV7-9 to TRBJ1-5; D not resolved. V gave up 9 bases and J gave up 5 bases, with 11 bases separating them. Looked up from germline, CDR1 is SEHNR and CDR2 is FQNEAQ (reference sequence). The CDR3 consists of 12 residues. Complete variable domain (other parts from reference TRBV7-9 and TRBJ1-5): DTGVSQNPRHKITKRGQNVTFRCDPISEHNRLYWYRQTLGQGPEFLTYFQNEAQLEKSRLLSDRFSAERPKGSFSTLEIQRTEQGDSAMYLCASSVGDQPQHFGDGTRLSIL.

The table lists this clonotype with many counts. The chain carries TRBV5-1 and TRBJ2-7; TRBD1 agrees at 9 bases. After removal of 0 bases from V and 6 bases from J, the junction contained 10 bases not matched to a gene. This CDR3 contains 16 residues. CDR1 SGHRS and CDR2 YFSETQ come from the germline V gene. CDR3 bases: TGCGCCAGCAGCTTGGAAGGGACAGGGATCGGTCGCGAGCAGTACTTC. Its translation is CASSLEGTGIGREQYF.

This clonotype appeared a few times. The chain combines TRBV28 with TRBJ2-5, with TRBD2 identical over 7 bases. Germline V lookup: CDR1 MDHEN, CDR2 SYDVKM. This CDR3 has 14 residues. V trimming: 9 bases; J trimming: 5 bases; junction bases outside the gene matches: 12. CDR3 sequence: CASSRAGVSETQYF. The CDR3 nucleotides read TGTGCCAGTTCCAGGGCGGGAGTGAGTGAGACCCAGTACTTC.

This clonotype was observed at least ten times. The J gene is TRBJ2-7, the V gene TRBV5-1, with D perhaps TRBD1 or TRBD2 (6 bases each). The germline V gene has CDR1 SGHRS and CDR2 YFSETQ. This CDR3 has 14 amino acids. Trimming shortened V by 5 bases and J by 7 bases, and 19 bases separated the two germline ends. The CDR3 loop reads CASRKTGLGGEQYF. In DNA, the CDR3 is TGCGCCAGCAGGAAGACAGGTCTGGGGGGTGAGCAGTACTTC.

This clonotype was seen many times. This sequence joins TRBV5-5 and TRBJ2-1; 15 bases are shared with TRBD2. V gave up 2 bases and J gave up 11 bases; unmatched junction bases: 2. From germline, CDR1 is SGHKS and CDR2 YYEKEE (reference sequence). The length of the CDR3 is 14 residues. CDR3 residues: CASSFGLAGGKQFF. In DNA form, the CDR3 reads TGTGCCAGCAGCTTCGGACTAGCGGGGGGGAAGCAGTTCTTC.

There are many counts of this clonotype. CDR3 bases: TGTGCCAGCAAAGGGGGGTCTCCCAAGGGGGCAGATACGCAGTATTTT. Its protein is CASKGGSPKGADTQYF. The chain has TRBV6-1 and TRBJ2-3; D assignment may be TRBD1 or TRBD2 (6 bases each). Germline V gene sequence: CDR1 MNHNS, CDR2 SASEGT. The CDR3 loop spans 16 amino acids. Trimming stripped 7 bases from V and 4 bases from J, with 21 bases between.

This clonotype showed up just a few times. The chain uses TRBV7-9 and TRBJ1-5; no clear D gene. The germline CDR1 and CDR2 sequences are SEHNR and FQNEAQ (reference sequence). V lost 3 bases, J lost 0 bases, and 6 bases lay in between. The CDR3 is 14 amino acids. The CDR3, as DNA: TGTGCCAGCAGCTTGTCCAGTAGCAATCAGCCCCAGCATTTT. It encodes CASSLSSSNQPQHF.

Ten or more counts support this clonotype. This chain links TRBV7-3 with TRBJ2-1; 9 bases match TRBD2. After removal of 3 bases from V and 2 bases from J, the junction contained 2 bases not matched to a gene. The germline CDR1 and CDR2 sequences are SGHTA and FQGTGA. The CDR3 spans 15 residues. The CDR3: CASSFSGSPYNEQFF. The CDR3 nucleotides read TGTGCCAGCAGCTTTAGCGGGAGTCCCTACAATGAGCAGTTCTTC.

This clonotype occurred many times. The chain employs TRBV7-2 and TRBJ2-1; D gene ambiguous. Trimming stripped 0 bases from V and 7 bases from J, with 7 bases between. The CDR3 sequence is 13 residues long. Germline assignment: CDR1 SGHTA and CDR2 FQGNSA. CDR3 coding DNA: TGTGCCAGCAGCTTAGCGCTTGGAAATGAGCAGTTCTTC. The encoded protein is CASSLALGNEQFF.

This clonotype showed up many times. This chain joins TRBV12-3 or TRBV12-4 and TRBJ2-7; no clear D. With 1 base removed from V and 3 bases from J, the gap between germline ends came to 16 bases. The CDR3 runs to 16 residues. The CDR3 DNA reads TGTGCCAGCAGTTTAGGCAGTCCCTCCCTTTTCTACGAGCAGTACTTC. This encodes CASSLGSPSLFYEQYF.

This clonotype was picked up many times. The chain employs TRBV11-2 and TRBJ2-3; D unresolved. In germline, CDR1 is SGHAT, CDR2 FQNNGV. The CDR3 has 12 residues. Deletions cut 0 bases from V and 5 bases from J, with 3 bases between. CDR3 residues: CASSLDLDTQYF. The CDR3 region has the DNA TGTGCCAGCAGCTTAGATTTAGATACGCAGTATTTT.

This clonotype was counted at least ten times. This sequence joins TRBV4-1 and TRBJ2-7; TRBD2 aligns across 7 bases. This CDR3 is built from 16 residues. V lost 1 base, J lost 2 bases, and 8 bases stayed unmatched. Germline V lookup: CDR1 MGHRA, CDR2 YSYEKL. In DNA form, the CDR3 reads TGCGCCAGCAGCCAAGGTAGGCTAGCGGCTCCCTACGAGCAGTACTTC. Its protein product is CASSQGRLAAPYEQYF.

This clonotype was picked up many times. The chain links TRBV11-2 to TRBJ2-1; 7 bases line up with TRBD1. The CDR3 has 15 amino acids. Germline V gene data show CDR1 as SGHAT and CDR2 as FQNNGV. With 5 bases clipped from V and 5 bases from J, the junction kept 9 bases outside the gene matches. The CDR3 DNA reads as TGTGCCAGCAGCACGGTCCAGGACAGGAACAATGAGCAGTTCTTC. It codes for CASSTVQDRNNEQFF.

The V and J genes are TRBV2 and TRBJ2-7; D unclear. Germline V gene lookup returns CDR1 SNHLY and CDR2 FYNNEI. Trimming shortened V by 7 bases and J by 0 bases, and 7 bases separated the two germline ends. This CDR3 contains 12 residues. The DNA of the CDR3 is TGTGCCAGCACAAGCGACTCCTACGAGCAGTACTTC. Protein sequence: CASTSDSYEQYF.